Listed below are T cell receptor beta chains from one sample, sequenced in a study of radiotherapy plus CTLA-4 blockade in lung cancer. Produced via immunoSEQ multiplex PCR; TCRdb's table is partial and in-frame only. The sample lists some 98,000 clones, around 83% occurring once. Sample: peripheral blood, taken from a patient treated with radiotherapy plus ipilimumab. The origin of the receptors is a human donor with non-small cell lung cancer who had a partial response to radiotherapy plus ipilimumab. Both conserved end residues are part of each CDR3. The D gene is left open where the match is weak. A row's size may be missing; if present it is once, few, many or a size class.

abundance	d_gene	v_gene	j_gene	CDR3nt	CDR3aa
NA	TRBD2	TRBV7-9	TRBJ2-7	TGTGCCAGCAGCTCCTACGGACTAGCGGCTAACGAGCAGTACTTC	CASSSYGLAANEQYF
NA	NA	TRBV30	TRBJ2-7	TGTGCCTGGAGTACCCGGGAGAGTTACCCCTACGAGCAGTACTTC	CAWSTRESYPYEQYF
NA	NA	TRBV11-2	TRBJ2-2	TGTGCCAGCAGCTTTCGGGAGAGGAACACCGGGGAGCTGTTTTTT	CASSFRERNTGELFF
NA	TRBD2	TRBV14	TRBJ2-7	TGTGCCAGCAGCCGGGTATTAGCGGGACGAAAGTACGAGCAGTACTTC	CASSRVLAGRKYEQYF
NA	TRBD2	TRBV7-2	TRBJ2-5	TGTGCCAGCAGCACTAGCGGGAGGGCCTTAAAGACCCAGTACTTC	CASSTSGRALKTQYF
NA	TRBD1	TRBV6-5	TRBJ1-5	TGTGCCAGCACCCCGACAGGGAGAGGCAATCAGCCCCAGCATTTT	CASTPTGRGNQPQHF
once	TRBD1	TRBV10-3	TRBJ2-2	TGTGCCAGCCAGGACAGGGGACCCGGGGAGCTGTTTTTT	CASQDRGPGELFF
NA	TRBD1	TRBV7-3	TRBJ1-5	TGTGCCAGCAACGTAGAAGCAGGACAGGGTAGGCAGCCCCAGCATTTT	CASNVEAGQGRQPQHF
once	TRBD1	TRBV19	TRBJ1-2	TGTGCCAGTAGCCTCCTGGGACAGGGGGAGAATGGCTACACCTTC	CASSLLGQGENGYTF
NA	TRBD2	TRBV29-1	TRBJ2-1	TGCAGCGTCGAAGCGGGAGGGCCTAATGAGCAGTTCTTC	CSVEAGGPNEQFF
few	NA	TRBV4-1	TRBJ2-7	TGCGCCAGCAGCCAAGAATTACCCAGCTACGAGCAGTACTTC	CASSQELPSYEQYF
NA	NA	TRBV30	TRBJ1-3	TGTGCCTGGAGTGTATATAGGGGGGGAGGAAACACCATATATTTT	CAWSVYRGGGNTIYF